Listed here are 9 T cell receptor beta chains from one sample, sequenced in a study of T-cell reconstitution after alpha-beta-depleted transplantation in children. Unique molecular identifiers featured in how the TCRbeta library was prepared. Via MiXCR, TCRdb re-called the PCR reads, giving one row per CDR3 protein. This sample has 250,000 to 300,000 distinct CDR3 sequences, with roughly a tenth found just once. This specimen consisted of PBMCs, obtained before TCRalphabeta/CD19-depleted stem cell transplant. The receptors were sampled from a boy in the first two years of life with acute myeloid leukemia, due to receive a stem cell transplant.

The chain carries TRBV7-6 and TRBJ2-7; D might be TRBD1 (6 bases). V shed 2 bases and J shed 1 base, with 12 bases lying between them. CDR1 is SGHVS and CDR2 is FNYEAQ in the germline V gene. CDR3 length equals 15 residues. The CDR3 DNA is TGTGCCAGCAGCTTAATGGCGACAGGTTCCTACGAGCAGTACTTC. Amino acids: CASSLMATGSYEQYF.

This clonotype has a count of ten or more. V and J are TRBV5-6 and TRBJ1-4; D unresolved. V lost 0 bases and J 4 bases, leaving 4 bases between the germline ends. Germline CDR1 is SGHDT and CDR2 is YYEEEE. The CDR3 extends over 13 amino acids. The CDR3 spells CASSLALNEKLFF. Written as DNA, the CDR3 is TGTGCCAGCAGCTTGGCCCTTAATGAAAAACTGTTTTTT.

The chain has TRBV28 and TRBJ2-5; D gene uncertain. CDR1 and CDR2 from the germline V gene are MDHEN and SYDVKM. The CDR3 runs 14 residues. V lost 5 bases and J lost 1, with 11 bases in between. CDR3 amino acids: CASSPPGLQETQYF. CDR3 nucleotide sequence: TGTGCCAGCAGTCCTCCGGGCCTCCAAGAGACCCAGTACTTC.

V usage is TRBV23-1 and J usage is TRBJ2-5; 10 bases align to TRBD1. TRBV23-1 is an open reading frame, and its role is uncertain. Trimming removed 4 bases from V and 3 bases from J; junction bases left unmatched: 5. This CDR3 is 15 amino acids long. The CDR3 DNA follows: TGCGCCAGCAGTCCCCCGGACAGGGGGGAAGAGACCCAGTACTTC. Translated: CASSPPDRGEETQYF.

This clonotype has a count of ten or more. The chain employs TRBV15 and TRBJ1-1; D possibly corresponds to TRBD1 (6 bases). In germline, CDR1 is LNHNV, CDR2 YYDKDF (reference sequence). V lost 7 bases to trimming and J lost 8 bases, with 20 bases between them. CDR3 length: 14 residues. The CDR3 nucleotides are TGTGCCACCACAAGAGACTTTTCGGGGGCCGAAGCTTTCTTT. It codes for CATTRDFSGAEAFF.

This clonotype was recorded many times. The rearrangement links TRBV7-8 to TRBJ2-1; weak D call: TRBD2 (5 bases). Germline CDR1 reads SGHVS; CDR2 reads FQNEAQ. Trimming removed 2 bases from V and 0 bases from J, with 8 bases in between. The CDR3 has 15 residues. CDR3 in DNA: TGTGCCAGCAGCTTAAGGGAGAGCTCCTACAATGAGCAGTTCTTC. Amino acids: CASSLRESSYNEQFF.

At least ten counts were recorded for this clonotype. Here the CDR3 reads CASSLDRDRGSYEQYF. For the CDR3, the DNA is TGTGCCAGCAGCTTAGACCGGGACAGGGGGTCCTACGAGCAGTACTTC. The V call is TRBV7-6, the J call TRBJ2-7, with TRBD1 matching 11 bases. In germline, CDR1 is SGHVS, CDR2 FNYEAQ. This CDR3 region has 16 residues. With V trimmed by 1 base and J by 1 base, 3 bases remained unmatched.

This chain uses TRBV28 with TRBJ2-7; TRBD1 matches 8 bases. The V and J ends lost 7 bases and 5 bases, in that order; junction bases with no gene match: 7. This CDR3 region has 13 residues. The germline V gene encodes CDR1 MDHEN and CDR2 SYDVKM. The CDR3 here is CASTSGGHHEQYF. In nucleotides, the CDR3 is TGTGCCAGCACCTCAGGGGGCCATCACGAGCAGTACTTC.

This clonotype was seen ten or more times. The chain couples TRBV27 to TRBJ2-5; D perhaps matches TRBD1 (6 bases). Trimming took 5 bases from V and 11 from J, leaving 18 bases between them. CDR3 length: 13 amino acids. CDR1 is MNHEY, CDR2 SMNVEV, per germline (reference sequence). The CDR3 sequence: CASSPLRGELQYF. In DNA, the CDR3 is TGTGCCAGCAGTCCCCTCAGGGGAGAGCTACAGTACTTC.